Described below is a single T cell receptor beta chain sequence and its context. This CDR3 comprises 12 residues. CDR1 SGHRS and CDR2 YFSETQ come from the germline V gene. V was clipped by 6 bases and J by 4 bases, with 10 bases between them. This specimen belongs to a study of CD8 T cells in Susac syndrome. A quantity of roughly 0.5 to 1 ug RNA underwent reverse transcription using random hexamers. TCRdb re-called the immunoSEQ multiplex PCR reads with MiXCR, one entry per CDR3 protein. The profile covers approximately 100,000 distinct CDR3 sequences, with around 93% appearing a single time and approximately 0.13% taken by the ten largest.

The TCR originated in a human donor in good health. The V call is TRBV5-1, the J call TRBJ1-1, with a tentative D call TRBD1 (5 bases). Sequences were obtained from CD8+ T cells from PBMCs. The CDR3 DNA follows: TGCGCCAGCATCTCCCAGGGCACTGAAGCTTTCTTT. The encoded protein is CASISQGTEAFF. The whole variable domain, remainder taken from reference TRBV5-1 and TRBJ1-1, is KAGVTQTPRYLIKTRGQQVTLSCSPISGHRSVSWYQQTPGQGLQFLFEYFSETQRNKGNFPGRFSGRQFSNSRSEMNVSTLELGDSALYLCASISQGTEAFFGQGTRLTVV.